This T cell receptor (beta chain) was profiled in a study of T-cell reconstitution after alpha-beta-depleted transplantation in children. Whole-study findings and limits: Surviving recipient T cells and thymic progenitors produced the high day-60 TCRbeta diversity seen in some patients. About two months after transplant, alpha-beta T cells reportedly came from several hundred expanded graft clones.

This clonotype was detected ten times or more. What it binds is unknown. Researchers prepared the TCRbeta library using unique molecular identifiers, the study reports. TCRdb reprocessed the PCR reads with MiXCR, giving one entry per CDR3 protein. The repertoire consists of around 94,000 distinct CDR3 sequences, with approximately 8% occurring once and the leading ten covering about 17%. The sequences come from PBMCs, collected before TCRalphabeta/CD19-depleted stem cell transplant. This TCR came from a boy younger than 10 with acute lymphoblastic leukemia, due to receive a stem cell transplant.

The CDR3 DNA follows: TGTGCCAGCAGCCAGGGATCTAGCTCCTACGAGCAGTACTTC. It specifies CASSQGSSSYEQYF. V usage is TRBV7-6 and J usage is TRBJ2-7, with D maybe TRBD1 (5 bases). From germline, CDR1 is SGHVS and CDR2 FNYEAQ. The CDR3 runs 14 residues. Trimming took 5 bases from V and 0 from J, leaving 11 bases between them.